One sample yielded the 21 T cell receptor beta chains listed below, sequenced in a study of T cell repertoires in cytomegalovirus infection. TCRdb used MiXCR to reprocess the reads, holding one entry per CDR3 protein. The sample includes 680,000 or so distinct CDR3 sequences, around a third seen only once; the top ten take 15% to 20%. These receptors' antigens are unknown. The specimen was cultured PBMCs, collected from culture after CMV antigen stimulation. These receptor sequences come from a human donor in good health (CMV status not recorded). Some clones in this sample may be carry-over from other donors' samples.

The chain couples TRBV7-3 to TRBJ2-5; 10 nucleotides agree with TRBD2. Germline values: CDR1 SGHTA, CDR2 FQGTGA. Trimming at V came to 5 bases and at J to 5 bases, leaving 11 bases not matched to a gene. The CDR3 consists of 16 residues. The CDR3 nucleotides are TGTGCCAGCAGCCAACTAGCGGGGCCCCCGTCGGAGACCCAGTACTTC. This sequence encodes CASSQLAGPPSETQYF.

The chain links TRBV7-9 to TRBJ2-3, with TRBD2 identical over 8 bases. Trimming cost V 5 bases and J 5 bases; bases outside gene matches: 9. The CDR3 covers 15 residues. Germline values: CDR1 SEHNR, CDR2 FQNEAQ (reference sequence). The CDR3 protein is CASSSPGLDQDTQYF. The CDR3 nucleotides read TGTGCCAGCAGCAGTCCGGGACTAGATCAAGATACGCAGTATTTT.

This chain uses TRBV7-2 with TRBJ2-3; D is undetermined. Trimming removed 4 bases at V and 5 bases at J, with 10 bases between. CDR1 is SGHTA, CDR2 FQGNSA, per germline. CDR3 length equals 13 residues. Here the CDR3 DNA reads TGTGCCAGCAGCTCTCAAATTGGAGATACGCAGTATTTT. Protein: CASSSQIGDTQYF.

The J gene is TRBJ2-3, the V gene TRBV18; TRBD2 matches 9 bases. Looked up from germline, CDR1 is KGHSH and CDR2 is LQKENI. The CDR3 contains 17 residues. V shed 4 bases and J 2 bases; nucleotides not matched to a gene: 10. The CDR3 loop reads CASSLTGGRAATDTQYF. The CDR3, as DNA: TGTGCCAGCTCACTAACGGGCGGGAGGGCTGCCACAGATACGCAGTATTTT.

This clonotype has a count of ten or more. J is TRBJ2-3 and V is TRBV7-2; D might be TRBD1 or TRBD2, each matching 6 bases. CDR1 is SGHTA, CDR2 FQGNSA, per germline. V was shortened by 2 bases and J by 3 bases, with 15 bases between the two germline ends. The CDR3 sequence is 16 residues long. Here the CDR3 reads CASSLRSGGGTDTQYF. The CDR3 nucleotides are TGTGCCAGCAGCTTACGTAGCGGAGGGGGGACAGATACGCAGTATTTT.

The chain is built from TRBV7-6 and TRBJ2-1; 11 positions match TRBD2. The CDR3 runs 18 residues. Germline lookup yields CDR1 SGHVS and CDR2 FNYEAQ. V trimming: 5 bases; J trimming: 0 bases; junction bases outside the gene matches: 9. CDR3 protein: CASSPTGTSGYSYNEQFF. In nucleotides, the CDR3 is TGTGCCAGCAGCCCCACGGGGACTAGCGGATACTCCTACAATGAGCAGTTCTTC.

The V call is TRBV2, the J call TRBJ2-1; 11 nucleotides match TRBD1. The ends lost 8 bases at V and 7 bases at J; junction bases unmatched: 4. Looked up from germline, CDR1 is SNHLY and CDR2 is FYNNEI. This CDR3 comprises 13 residues. The CDR3 DNA reads as TGTGCCAGCCGGACAGGGGGCTTTAATGAGCAGTTCTTC. Amino acid sequence: CASRTGGFNEQFF.

The chain joins TRBV12-3 or TRBV12-4 to TRBJ2-7; TRBD1 matches at 7 bases. CDR3 length equals 14 residues. V was clipped by 4 bases and J by 2 bases; unmatched bases: 5. CDR3 amino acids: CASSYNRGPYEQYF. In DNA, the CDR3 is TGTGCCAGCAGTTACAACAGGGGACCCTACGAGCAGTACTTC.

A word on this clonotype: This sequence may be a read error, since a much larger clone differs from it by one base. The CDR3, as DNA: TGTGCCAGCAGCTCTCGGACAGGCGACCCTGAAGCTTTCTTT. This translates into CASSSRTGDPEAFF. This rearrangement joins TRBV7-4 to TRBJ1-1; TRBD1 matches 7 bases. The CDR3 loop spans 14 amino acids. Germline-derived CDR1 and CDR2 are SGHVT and SQSDAQ. V was pared by 4 bases and J by 6 bases, with 8 bases of the junction left unmatched.

Remarks on this clonotype: This could be a read error, since a much larger clone is one nucleotide away. V usage is TRBV7-8 and J usage is TRBJ2-7; TRBD2 aligns across 8 bases. CDR1 is SGHVS, CDR2 FQNEAQ, per germline. Trimming cost V 1 base and J 2 bases; bases outside gene matches: 4. This CDR3 spans 15 amino acids. The DNA for the CDR3 is TGTGCCAGCAGCTTAGAGGTAGCGGGGACCTACGAGCAGTACTTC. This codes for CASSLEVAGTYEQYF.

The gene calls are TRBV7-9 and TRBJ2-7; 8 positions match TRBD1. The V gene's germline CDR1 is SEHNR and CDR2 FQNEAQ (reference sequence). The CDR3 contains 14 residues. V lost 4 bases and J lost 5; bases outside the gene matches: 7. CDR3 region: CASSSLTGVDEQYF. The CDR3 region has the DNA TGTGCCAGCAGCTCGTTGACAGGGGTCGACGAGCAGTACTTC.

This clonotype has just one count. The chain links TRBV12-3 or TRBV12-4 to TRBJ1-4; D is uncertain. This CDR3 spans 12 amino acids. The V end was cut by 6 bases, the J end by 14 bases, with 16 bases between. As DNA, the CDR3 is TGTGCCAGCAGACTTATCCCGGGAACTCTGTTTTTT. Translated: CASRLIPGTLFF.

As to this clonotype: The junction and the germline gene differ at one end; a read error may be behind it. The V call is TRBV6-2 or TRBV6-3, the J call TRBJ2-7, with TRBD2 matching over 15 bases. This CDR3 is built from 14 residues. From germline, CDR1 is MNHEY and CDR2 SVGEGT. The CDR3 reads CASRAAGLAGGPDF. For the CDR3, the DNA is TGTGCCAGCAGAGCCGCGGGACTAGCGGGAGGCCCAGACTTC.

The J gene is TRBJ2-3, the V gene TRBV7-2, with D possibly being TRBD1 or TRBD2 (5 bases each). CDR1 SGHTA and CDR2 FQGNSA come from the germline V gene. The CDR3 extends over 15 amino acids. V gave up 1 base and J gave up 5 bases, with 13 bases separating them. In nucleotides, the CDR3 is TGTGCCAGCAGCTTAGTGTCTTTGGGGGAAGATACGCAGTATTTT. As protein: CASSLVSLGEDTQYF.

This clonotype was detected a few times. This chain joins TRBV2 and TRBJ2-3, with D tentatively TRBD2 (5 bases). Germline CDR1 and CDR2: SNHLY and FYNNEI. This CDR3 has 15 residues. Trimming removed 4 bases at V and 0 bases at J, with 11 bases between. CDR3 in amino acids: CASSGEGSSTDTQYF. In DNA, the CDR3 is TGTGCCAGCAGTGGTGAGGGATCTAGCACAGATACGCAGTATTTT.

The rearrangement uses TRBV20-1 and TRBJ2-5; 10 positions agree with TRBD2. Germline V gives CDR1 DFQATT, CDR2 SNEGSKA (reference sequence). V lost 0 bases, J lost 5 bases, and 9 bases stayed unmatched. This CDR3 is 16 amino acids long. The CDR3 here is CSARDFRAGGRETQYF. In DNA form, the CDR3 reads TGCAGTGCTAGAGATTTTAGAGCGGGAGGGCGTGAGACCCAGTACTTC.

This clonotype has only a few counts. The rearrangement joins TRBV4-1 to TRBJ1-5; 7 bases fit TRBD1. Germline V gene sequence: CDR1 MGHRA, CDR2 YSYEKL. J was trimmed by 3 bases and V by 3 bases; bases with no gene match: 2. This CDR3 has 14 amino acids. The CDR3 loop reads CASSHTGANQPQHF. The CDR3 region has the DNA TGCGCCAGCAGCCATACAGGGGCCAATCAGCCCCAGCATTTT.

The genes are TRBV5-1 and TRBJ2-5, with no clear D. V was clipped by 3 bases and J by 3 bases, with 12 bases between them. The CDR3 consists of 14 residues. Germline V gives CDR1 SGHRS, CDR2 YFSETQ. The CDR3 loop is CASSSPALKETQYF. In nucleotides, the CDR3 is TGCGCCAGCAGCTCTCCGGCTCTAAAAGAGACCCAGTACTTC.

The sample holds a few counts of this clonotype. The chain combines TRBV19 with TRBJ1-4; weak D call: TRBD1 (6 bases). The CDR3 sequence is 16 residues long. With 9 bases removed from V and 3 bases from J, the gap between germline ends came to 20 bases. Germline assignment: CDR1 LNHDA and CDR2 SQIVND (reference sequence). The CDR3 sequence: CASRGYSDHSNEKLFF. In DNA, the CDR3 is TGTGCCAGCAGGGGATACAGTGACCATTCTAATGAAAAACTGTTTTTT.

This rearrangement joins TRBV19 to TRBJ1-4, with D uncertain. There are 16 residues in the CDR3. The germline gives CDR1 LNHDA, CDR2 SQIVND (reference sequence). V was clipped by 1 base and J by 0 bases, with 9 bases between them. CDR3 coding DNA: TGTGCCAGTAGTATAGGTGGCGCCTCAACTAATGAAAAACTGTTTTTT. This encodes CASSIGGASTNEKLFF. The variable domain in full, completed from reference TRBV19 and TRBJ1-4, reads DGGITQSPKYLFRKEGQNVTLSCEQNLNHDAMYWYRQDPGQGLRLIYYSQIVNDFQKGDIAEGYSVSREKKESFPLTVTSAQKNPTAFYLCASSIGGASTNEKLFFGSGTQLSVL.

The chain employs TRBV7-2 and TRBJ1-5; no definite D call. The CDR3 spans 13 residues. The V end was cut by 4 bases, the J end by 7 bases, with 11 bases between. Germline CDR1 reads SGHTA; CDR2 reads FQGNSA. The CDR3 spells CASSWTTGQPQHF. The CDR3 DNA follows: TGTGCCAGCAGCTGGACCACCGGGCAGCCCCAGCATTTT.